Each of the 27 T cell receptor beta chains below was sequenced from the same sample in a study of T cells expressing NK-cell markers. TCRdb reprocessed the 5' RACE reads; each CDR3 protein has one entry and no DNA is given. This sample contains roughly 420,000 distinct CDR3 sequences. Material: blood T cells: a sorted CD56 or NKG2C T cell subset, CD4+ or CD8+ T cells, or bulk PBMC T cells (not recorded which). These receptors came from a woman between 18 and 70 years old in good health.

The chain links TRBV30 to TRBJ2-3. Germline V gene sequence: CDR1 GTSNPN, CDR2 SVGIG (reference sequence). The CDR3 spans 13 residues. CDR3 sequence reads: CAWSRRSADTQYF. Full variable domain (missing parts from reference TRBV30 and TRBJ2-3): SQTIHQWPATLVQPVGSPLSLECTVEGTSNPNLYWYRQAAGRGLQLLFYSVGIGQISSEVPQNLSASRPQDRQFILSSKKLLLSDSGFYLCAWSRRSADTQYFGPGTRLTVL.

The CDR3 protein is CASSQAQGPDTQYF. The chain carries TRBV4-3 and TRBJ2-3. This CDR3 comprises 14 residues. Germline V gene lookup returns CDR1 LGHNA and CDR2 YSLEER.

The chain links TRBV11-2 to TRBJ2-3; TCRdb picks TRBD1, but there is no DNA to check that call. Germline V gene lookup returns CDR1 SGHAT and CDR2 FQNNGV. The CDR3 extends over 16 amino acids. The CDR3 region is CASSPGQGASKDTQYF.

The chain uses TRBV4-2 and TRBJ1-6. This CDR3 is 15 amino acids long. The germline gives CDR1 LGHNA, CDR2 YNFKEQ. This CDR3 is CASSQGLVDNSPLHF.

The V gene is TRBV20-1, the J gene TRBJ2-3; the TRBD1 assignment by TCRdb is unverifiable without DNA. Germline CDR1 and CDR2: DFQATT and SNEGSKA (reference sequence). CDR3 length: 12 residues. This CDR3 reads CSARTGGDTQYF.

The chain couples TRBV4-3 to TRBJ2-1; without DNA, the TCRdb call of TRBD2 cannot be checked. CDR1 is LGHNA, CDR2 YSLEER, per germline. CDR3 length: 18 amino acids. The CDR3 reads CASSQDMLAGEPHNEQFF.

The V gene is TRBV9, the J gene TRBJ2-2; TCRdb indicates TRBD1, and absent DNA this call remains unverified. The CDR3 length is 17 residues. Germline CDR1 is SGDLS and CDR2 is YYNGEE. CDR3 amino acids: CASSVEGTTGYAGELFF.

This chain uses TRBV18 with TRBJ2-5; no DNA is available, so the TRBD1 call from TCRdb remains unchecked. CDR1 KGHSH and CDR2 LQKENI come from the germline V gene. CDR3 length equals 14 residues. The CDR3: CASVTRGGKETQYF. Using reference TRBV18 and TRBJ2-5 for the parts outside the CDR3, the full variable domain is NAGVMQNPRHLVRRRGQEARLRCSPMKGHSHVYWYRQLPEEGLKFMVYLQKENIIDESGMPKERFSAEFPKEGPSILRIQQVVRGDSAAYFCASVTRGGKETQYFGPGTRLLVL.

The chain joins TRBV6-5 to TRBJ1-2; without DNA, the TCRdb call of TRBD1 cannot be checked. CDR3 length: 14 amino acids. Germline assignment: CDR1 MNHEY and CDR2 SVGAGI. CDR3 protein: CASSSPGQLYGYTF.

The V and J genes are TRBV20-1 and TRBJ2-1; TCRdb proposes TRBD1, but this gene call is untestable without DNA. This CDR3 is built from 14 residues. CDR1 is DFQATT and CDR2 is SNEGSKA in the germline V gene (reference sequence). This chain's CDR3 is CSAKPGQGYNEQFF.

V usage is TRBV4-3 and J usage is TRBJ1-2; TCRdb's D call of TRBD1 is untestable without DNA. The V gene's germline CDR1 is LGHNA and CDR2 YSLEER. This CDR3 is built from 15 residues. The CDR3 loop is CASSQDTQGRYGYTF.

The chain combines TRBV5-1 with TRBJ2-1; TCRdb names TRBD1, which stays unverified in the absence of DNA. CDR1 is SGHRS and CDR2 is YFSETQ in the germline V gene. The CDR3 has 17 residues. The CDR3 protein is CASSLVPPGSYYNEQFF.

The CDR3 region is CASSPEGGEGNEQFF. The chain is built from TRBV5-4 and TRBJ2-1; TCRdb gives TRBD1 as the D gene, but with no DNA this cannot be confirmed. This CDR3 is 15 amino acids long. Germline V gene lookup returns CDR1 SGHNT and CDR2 YYREEE (reference sequence).

V usage is TRBV6-4 and J usage is TRBJ2-1; TCRdb indicates TRBD2, and absent DNA this call remains unverified. The CDR3 spans 16 residues. Germline-derived CDR1 and CDR2 are MRHNA and SNTAGT. CDR3 loop: CASSLHWGSGQNEQFF.

This sequence joins TRBV20-1 and TRBJ2-1; TCRdb returns TRBD2, unconfirmable since there is no DNA. Germline V gene sequence: CDR1 DFQATT, CDR2 SNEGSKA (reference sequence). The CDR3 is made up of 16 amino acids. CDR3 sequence reads: CSARDRSGVVYNEQFF.

This CDR3 reads CASSPPVGSPLHF. The chain links TRBV7-9 to TRBJ1-6. CDR1 and CDR2 from the germline V gene are SEHNR and FQNEAQ (reference sequence). This CDR3 is built from 13 residues.

The rearrangement uses TRBV25-1 and TRBJ2-1. Germline V CDR1 and CDR2: MGHDK, SYGVNS. This CDR3 has 11 residues. The CDR3 protein is CASTQYNEQFF.

This chain uses TRBV30 with TRBJ1-2. There are 15 residues in the CDR3. Germline CDR1 and CDR2: GTSNPN and SVGIG (reference sequence). The CDR3: CAWSGRRFLLDGYTF.

The chain couples TRBV7-8 to TRBJ2-3. CDR3 length: 14 amino acids. The germline gives CDR1 SGHVS, CDR2 FQNEAQ. This CDR3 is CASSLRLITDTQYF.

This chain uses TRBV7-3 with TRBJ2-3; the D gene TCRdb calls, TRBD2, cannot be checked with no DNA. The germline V gene has CDR1 SGHTA and CDR2 FQGTGA. This CDR3 contains 17 residues. The CDR3 protein is CASSSGLAASSTDTQYF.

The V call is TRBV21-1, the J call TRBJ1-2; without DNA, the TCRdb call of TRBD1 cannot be checked. TRBV21-1 is termed a pseudogene. CDR3 length equals 14 residues. CDR3 in amino acids: CASSGQGLRRGYTF.

V and J are TRBV11-2 and TRBJ1-1. CDR3 length equals 18 residues. Looked up from germline, CDR1 is SGHAT and CDR2 is FQNNGV. This chain's CDR3 is CASSLLSGVRIANTEAFF.

CDR3 region: CSASLQRYNEQFF. The rearrangement links TRBV20-1 to TRBJ2-1; the D call of TRBD2 rests on TCRdb alone, since no DNA is present to check it. The CDR3 length is 13 residues. Germline V gene data show CDR1 as DFQATT and CDR2 as SNEGSKA (reference sequence).

The chain links TRBV7-9 to TRBJ2-1. The CDR3 covers 16 residues. The germline gives CDR1 SEHNR, CDR2 FQNEAQ (reference sequence). The CDR3 loop reads CASSPFTEFIYNEQFF.

The chain joins TRBV20-1 to TRBJ2-2; the TRBD2 assignment by TCRdb is unverifiable without DNA. CDR1 DFQATT and CDR2 SNEGSKA come from the germline V gene (reference sequence). The CDR3 is 19 amino acids. The CDR3 protein is CSARDLPGLAGGYTGELFF.

The rearrangement joins TRBV24-1 to TRBJ2-7; absent DNA, TCRdb's TRBD1 call cannot be checked. CDR1 and CDR2 from the germline V gene are KGHDR and SFDVKD. The CDR3 contains 15 residues. The CDR3 here is CATSDPKDRAYEQYF.

The chain carries TRBV12-3 or TRBV12-4 and TRBJ2-7; TCRdb selects TRBD2, and the lack of DNA leaves this call unchecked. This CDR3 region has 12 residues. CDR3 loop: CASSRAGNEQYF.